The rows below give T cell receptor beta chains drawn from one sample of a study of Ad26.COV2.S vaccination and SARS-CoV-2 variants. Assay: immunoSEQ multiplex PCR; the TCRdb copy retains only in-frame clones and omits some. The table records some 180,000 clones, roughly 87% of them present only once. The starting material was peripheral blood, obtained after recovery from COVID-19. These receptors originate from a human donor who had recovered from COVID-19. Each CDR3 is given without its conserved first and last residue. Fields, in order: V gene, J gene, clone size, CDR3 protein. Where a row states a size, it is once, few, many or the class of an expanded clone; other rows omit it.

v_gene: TRBV7-3
j_gene: TRBJ1-1
abundance: NA
CDR3aa: ASSSYLRDRGIEAF

v_gene: TRBV5-1
j_gene: TRBJ2-2
abundance: NA
CDR3aa: ASMGSRNTGELF

v_gene: TRBV2
j_gene: TRBJ2-6
abundance: NA
CDR3aa: ATHRRGDSGANVLT

v_gene: TRBV4-2
j_gene: TRBJ2-3
abundance: NA
CDR3aa: ASSQGAGGTDTQY

v_gene: TRBV25-1
j_gene: TRBJ1-2
abundance: once
CDR3aa: VLPRAGTLDYGYT

v_gene: TRBV5-1
j_gene: TRBJ2-5
abundance: NA
CDR3aa: ASSLQGIEETQY

v_gene: TRBV19
j_gene: TRBJ1-2
abundance: NA
CDR3aa: ASTYRYGGADYGYT

v_gene: TRBV5-1
j_gene: TRBJ2-5
abundance: NA
CDR3aa: ASSPPRAQETQY

v_gene: TRBV25-1
j_gene: TRBJ2-3
abundance: NA
CDR3aa: ASRSQGSTDTQY

v_gene: TRBV7-8
j_gene: TRBJ2-5
abundance: NA
CDR3aa: ASSLAVWVLGGETQY

v_gene: TRBV28
j_gene: TRBJ1-6
abundance: NA
CDR3aa: ASSLGDRNNSPLH

v_gene: TRBV9
j_gene: TRBJ2-2
abundance: NA
CDR3aa: ASSHRDFYNGELF

v_gene: TRBV3-1/TRBV3-2
j_gene: TRBJ1-2
abundance: NA
CDR3aa: ASSQAEGGYT

v_gene: TRBV9
j_gene: TRBJ2-6
abundance: NA
CDR3aa: ASSVSSGANVLT

v_gene: TRBV6-5
j_gene: TRBJ2-5
abundance: NA
CDR3aa: ASSYGWRESQETQY

v_gene: TRBV7-2
j_gene: TRBJ2-5
abundance: NA
CDR3aa: ASSLIRSTQY

v_gene: TRBV7-9
j_gene: TRBJ1-3
abundance: few
CDR3aa: ASSLQWGGGNTIY

v_gene: TRBV5-1
j_gene: TRBJ2-5
abundance: NA
CDR3aa: ASSLGPGTETQY

v_gene: TRBV9
j_gene: TRBJ2-7
abundance: NA
CDR3aa: ASSVVGTAGGEQY

v_gene: TRBV9
j_gene: TRBJ2-7
abundance: once
CDR3aa: ASSVGLAGGGEQY

v_gene: TRBV6-4
j_gene: TRBJ2-5
abundance: NA
CDR3aa: ASSPPCLASQRETQY

v_gene: TRBV4-1
j_gene: TRBJ2-4
abundance: NA
CDR3aa: ASSQGLARVLAKNIQY

v_gene: TRBV2
j_gene: TRBJ1-1
abundance: NA
CDR3aa: ASRDSNTEAF

v_gene: TRBV20-1
j_gene: TRBJ2-5
abundance: few
CDR3aa: SASGPSTGGIETQY

v_gene: TRBV4-1
j_gene: TRBJ2-5
abundance: NA
CDR3aa: ASSQDALAGGRETQY

v_gene: TRBV18
j_gene: TRBJ1-2
abundance: NA
CDR3aa: ASSPEAVNYGYT

v_gene: TRBV7-9
j_gene: TRBJ2-7
abundance: NA
CDR3aa: ASSFADNYEQY

v_gene: TRBV7-2
j_gene: TRBJ1-1
abundance: NA
CDR3aa: ASSLNPRTEAF

v_gene: TRBV30
j_gene: TRBJ2-1
abundance: NA
CDR3aa: AWNNGLLSGDEQF

v_gene: TRBV6-5
j_gene: TRBJ2-1
abundance: NA
CDR3aa: ASGRRESYNEQF

v_gene: TRBV7-2
j_gene: TRBJ2-2
abundance: NA
CDR3aa: ASSSVGLRTGELF

v_gene: TRBV9
j_gene: TRBJ1-1
abundance: once
CDR3aa: ASSVGKNTEAF

v_gene: TRBV10-3
j_gene: TRBJ2-7
abundance: NA
CDR3aa: AISESSLPSGLEQY

v_gene: TRBV21-1
j_gene: TRBJ2-5
abundance: NA
CDR3aa: ASSLFGRYQETQY

v_gene: TRBV9
j_gene: TRBJ1-1
abundance: once
CDR3aa: ASSEGVGTEAF

v_gene: TRBV5-1
j_gene: TRBJ1-1
abundance: NA
CDR3aa: ASSLGDTEAF

v_gene: TRBV2
j_gene: TRBJ1-4
abundance: NA
CDR3aa: ASRTGTAPTNEKLF

v_gene: TRBV7-3
j_gene: TRBJ2-3
abundance: NA
CDR3aa: ASSLRAGGWTDTQY

v_gene: TRBV7-9
j_gene: TRBJ2-2
abundance: once
CDR3aa: ASHWQGDTGELF

v_gene: TRBV7-8
j_gene: TRBJ1-5
abundance: NA
CDR3aa: ASSLDLEVGQHSNQPQH

v_gene: TRBV7-9
j_gene: TRBJ1-2
abundance: NA
CDR3aa: ASSFPGARA

v_gene: TRBV5-1
j_gene: TRBJ1-1
abundance: NA
CDR3aa: ASTPQGRQNTEAF

v_gene: TRBV2
j_gene: TRBJ2-7
abundance: once
CDR3aa: ATTEGLAGTYEQY